The 20 T cell receptor beta chains reported below all come from one sample, sequenced in a study of shared clonotypes between healthy human individuals. Using immunoSEQ multiplex PCR, the repertoire was profiled, and TCRdb retains in-frame clones only, with some absent. The sample records a few hundred thousand clones, roughly 80% being singletons. Sequencing was done on a sample of memory CD4+ T cells sorted from blood. Regarding subset: CD45RA-negative fraction. All receptors derive from a man aged 25 to 40 in good health.

As for this clone: Other nucleotide sequences from this sample produce the same CDR3. This chain joins TRBV7-3 and TRBJ2-1; a possible D gene is TRBD1 (6 bases). The CDR3 spans 14 residues. The germline V gene has CDR1 SGHTA and CDR2 FQGTGA. V dropped 5 bases and J dropped 7 bases, with 15 bases sitting between them. The CDR3 nucleotides read TGTGCCAGCAGCCCCTCCGGGACAAGGAATGAGCAGTTCTTC. Amino acid sequence: CASSPSGTRNEQFF.

The chain is built from TRBV7-3 and TRBJ2-3; D is unresolved. Germline V gives CDR1 SGHTA, CDR2 FQGTGA. The CDR3 is made up of 13 amino acids. Trimming stripped 2 bases from V and 4 bases from J, with 7 bases between. CDR3 DNA sequence: TGTGCCAGCAGCTTATTAGGTTCAGATACGCAGTATTTT. This encodes CASSLLGSDTQYF.

The chain combines TRBV11-2 with TRBJ2-5; D could derive from TRBD1 or TRBD2 (6 bases each). CDR3 length: 15 residues. Trimming shortened V by 1 base and J by 4 bases, and 13 bases separated the two germline ends. Germline V lookup: CDR1 SGHAT, CDR2 FQNNGV. The CDR3 DNA sequence: TGTGCCAGCAGCTTAGCGATGGGGGGCAGAGAGACCCAGTACTTC. Protein sequence: CASSLAMGGRETQYF.

This chain uses TRBV28 with TRBJ2-4, with 7 bases lining up with TRBD1. Germline V gene lookup returns CDR1 MDHEN and CDR2 SYDVKM. The length of the CDR3 is 17 residues. Germline trimming cut 2 bases from V and 1 base from J; bases unmatched to any gene: 8. The CDR3 here is CASSLLGDSTAKNIQYF. Here the CDR3 DNA reads TGTGCCAGCAGTTTACTCGGGGACAGTACGGCCAAAAACATTCAGTACTTC.

This clone was counted a few times. This rearrangement joins TRBV5-5 to TRBJ1-2, with no clear D. The ends were cut back, 5 bases at V and 8 bases at J, with 13 bases in the middle. Germline V gene sequence: CDR1 SGHKS, CDR2 YYEKEE (reference sequence). The CDR3 spans 12 residues. The CDR3 bases are TGTGCCAGCAGTCCGCTAGGTCGGGGCTACACCTTC. It is translated as CASSPLGRGYTF.

This sequence joins TRBV30 and TRBJ1-1; D unclear. The V gene's germline CDR1 is GTSNPN and CDR2 SVGIG (reference sequence). Trimming left V 2 bases short and J 8 bases short, with 9 bases between. The CDR3 extends over 11 amino acids. The CDR3 region has the DNA TGTGCCTGGAGTCAACCGGGGGAAGCTTTCTTT. Translating gives CAWSQPGEAFF.

V gene TRBV7-3 combines with J gene TRBJ2-3; 7 bases line up with TRBD2. Germline V gives CDR1 SGHTA, CDR2 FQGTGA. This CDR3 comprises 18 residues. Trimming at V came to 5 bases and at J to 0 bases, leaving 14 bases not matched to a gene. CDR3 bases: TGTGCCAGCAGCCCCCGGGGTCGGGCGCGGGAGAGCACAGATACGCAGTATTTT. Its protein is CASSPRGRARESTDTQYF.

Here the CDR3 reads CASSPGTGRIHEQYF. The CDR3, as DNA: TGTGCCAGCAGCCCCGGGACAGGGAGAATCCACGAGCAGTACTTC. This chain connects TRBV7-2 to TRBJ2-7; 9 bases align to TRBD1. V lost 5 bases, J lost 5 bases, and 10 bases stayed unmatched. The germline V gene has CDR1 SGHTA and CDR2 FQGNSA. The CDR3 length is 15 residues.

The chain recombines TRBV9 with TRBJ1-3; 10 bases fit TRBD1. This CDR3 has 18 residues. The V gene's germline CDR1 is SGDLS and CDR2 YYNGEE. With 4 bases clipped from V and 3 bases from J, the junction kept 13 bases outside the gene matches. CDR3 loop: CASSPSSGQGVGGNTIYF. The CDR3 DNA reads as TGTGCCAGCAGCCCTAGTAGCGGACAGGGGGTTGGTGGAAACACCATATATTTT.

The chain carries TRBV29-1 and TRBJ2-1; 9 nucleotides align to TRBD2. Germline CDR1 and CDR2: SQVTM and ANQGSEA. Trimming took 7 bases from V and 6 from J; bases not matched to a gene: 13. This CDR3 is 15 amino acids long. The CDR3: CSAGRSSGIANEQFF. For the CDR3, the DNA is TGCAGCGCCGGTAGGTCTAGCGGGATAGCCAATGAGCAGTTCTTC.

This rearrangement joins TRBV7-9 to TRBJ1-2; TRBD1 matches at 8 bases. Germline-derived CDR1 and CDR2 are SEHNR and FQNEAQ (reference sequence). The V segment lost 5 bases and the J segment 4 bases; nucleotides outside the gene matches: 9. The CDR3 contains 15 residues. For the CDR3, the DNA is TGTGCCAGCAGCCCCCGGACAGGGACGGGCTATGGCTACACCTTC. Protein sequence: CASSPRTGTGYGYTF.

This sequence joins TRBV7-9 and TRBJ2-3; weak D call: TRBD1 (5 bases). CDR1 is SEHNR, CDR2 FQNEAQ, per germline (reference sequence). The CDR3 contains 14 residues. Trimming removed 0 bases at V and 2 bases at J, with 6 bases between. The CDR3 loop is CASSLAGDTDTQYF. DNA of the CDR3: TGTGCCAGCAGCTTAGCAGGGGACACAGATACGCAGTATTTT.

This clone was counted only a few times. V is TRBV7-2 and J is TRBJ2-1; D is unclear. The germline V gene encodes CDR1 SGHTA and CDR2 FQGNSA. The CDR3 is made up of 12 amino acids. With 4 bases removed from V and 4 bases from J, the gap between germline ends came to 5 bases. The CDR3 region is CASSSTYNEQFF. The CDR3 DNA reads TGTGCCAGCAGCTCTACATACAATGAGCAGTTCTTC.

This rearrangement joins TRBV28 to TRBJ1-2; D is uncertain. Trimming left V 9 bases short and J 8 bases short, with 13 bases between. This CDR3 has 11 amino acids. Germline V lookup: CDR1 MDHEN, CDR2 SYDVKM. CDR3 in DNA: TGTGCCAGACTTACACCGAGAGGCTACACCTTC. It is translated as CARLTPRGYTF.

This clone has just one count. This chain links TRBV6-6 with TRBJ2-1; a weak D match, TRBD2 (5 bases). Trimming removed 8 bases at V and 5 bases at J, with 19 bases between. In germline, CDR1 is MNHNY, CDR2 SVGAGI (reference sequence). The length of the CDR3 is 15 residues. The CDR3 reads CASGRARLDNNEQFF. As DNA, the CDR3 is TGTGCCAGCGGGCGGGCGCGATTGGATAACAATGAGCAGTTCTTC.

J is TRBJ2-7 and V is TRBV5-6, with D unresolved. The germline CDR1 and CDR2 sequences are SGHDT and YYEEEE. The CDR3 totals 14 residues. V lost 0 bases to trimming and J lost 2 bases, with 9 bases between them. CDR3 in amino acids: CASSLARKPYEQYF. CDR3 in DNA: TGTGCCAGCAGCTTGGCACGGAAACCCTACGAGCAGTACTTC.

This clone has only one observation. The chain uses TRBV5-1 and TRBJ2-5; TRBD2 matches 12 bases. From germline, CDR1 is SGHRS and CDR2 YFSETQ. V shed 6 bases, J shed 5 bases, and the junction held 11 bases outside the gene matches. This CDR3 spans 16 amino acids. CDR3 coding DNA: TGCGCCAGCACCCGAGGCCCTAGCGGGAGGGAGGAGACCCAGTACTTC. Translating it yields CASTRGPSGREETQYF.

This clone was picked up a small number of times. The chain is built from TRBV19 and TRBJ2-5; no firm D call. V lost 5 bases, J lost 3 bases, and 7 bases lay in between. Germline CDR1 and CDR2: LNHDA and SQIVND (reference sequence). This CDR3 is built from 12 residues. The DNA of the CDR3 is TGTGCCAGTAGTGTTGACAAAGAGACCCAGTACTTC. Protein: CASSVDKETQYF.

The rearrangement joins TRBV7-2 to TRBJ2-1; 12 bases line up with TRBD2. The J segment lost 10 bases and the V segment lost 0 bases, leaving 7 bases of the junction unmatched. The CDR3 covers 16 residues. From germline, CDR1 is SGHTA and CDR2 FQGNSA. CDR3: CASSLAATSGRSEQFF. The CDR3 DNA is TGTGCCAGCAGCTTAGCGGCCACTAGCGGGAGGAGCGAGCAGTTCTTC.

The chain joins TRBV11-2 to TRBJ2-7; TRBD1 is a possible D gene (5 bases). CDR3 length: 14 amino acids. V gave up 5 bases and J gave up 7 bases, with 18 bases separating them. CDR1 is SGHAT and CDR2 is FQNNGV in the germline V gene. CDR3 nucleotides: TGTGCCAGCAGCCCCGGCGGCAGGGTTAAGGAGCAGTACTTC. Amino acid sequence: CASSPGGRVKEQYF.